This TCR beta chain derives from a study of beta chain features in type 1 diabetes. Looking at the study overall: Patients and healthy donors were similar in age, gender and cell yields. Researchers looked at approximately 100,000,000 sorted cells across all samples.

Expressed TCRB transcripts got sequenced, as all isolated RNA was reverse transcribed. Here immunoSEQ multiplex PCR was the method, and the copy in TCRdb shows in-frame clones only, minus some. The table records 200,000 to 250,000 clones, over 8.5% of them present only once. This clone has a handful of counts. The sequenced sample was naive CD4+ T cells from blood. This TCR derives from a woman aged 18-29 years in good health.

The CDR3, as DNA: TGTGCCTGGTCTACACGACAGGGGGATCAGCCCCAGCATTTT. Residues: CAWSTRQGDQPQHF. The chain carries TRBV30 and TRBJ1-5; 9 bases are a match to TRBD1. CDR3 length: 14 residues. J was trimmed by 5 bases and V by 5 bases; bases with no gene match: 7. The germline V gene encodes CDR1 GTSNPN and CDR2 SVGIG (reference sequence).